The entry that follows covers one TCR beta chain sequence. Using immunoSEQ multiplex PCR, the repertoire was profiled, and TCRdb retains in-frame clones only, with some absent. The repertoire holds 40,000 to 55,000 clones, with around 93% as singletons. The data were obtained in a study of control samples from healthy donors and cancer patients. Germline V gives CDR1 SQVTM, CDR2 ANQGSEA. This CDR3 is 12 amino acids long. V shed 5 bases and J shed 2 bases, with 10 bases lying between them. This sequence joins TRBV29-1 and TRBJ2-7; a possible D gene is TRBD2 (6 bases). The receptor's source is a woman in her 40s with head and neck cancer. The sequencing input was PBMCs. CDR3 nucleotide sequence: TGCAGCGTTCGATCGGGGGCCTACGAGCAGTACTTC. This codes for CSVRSGAYEQYF.